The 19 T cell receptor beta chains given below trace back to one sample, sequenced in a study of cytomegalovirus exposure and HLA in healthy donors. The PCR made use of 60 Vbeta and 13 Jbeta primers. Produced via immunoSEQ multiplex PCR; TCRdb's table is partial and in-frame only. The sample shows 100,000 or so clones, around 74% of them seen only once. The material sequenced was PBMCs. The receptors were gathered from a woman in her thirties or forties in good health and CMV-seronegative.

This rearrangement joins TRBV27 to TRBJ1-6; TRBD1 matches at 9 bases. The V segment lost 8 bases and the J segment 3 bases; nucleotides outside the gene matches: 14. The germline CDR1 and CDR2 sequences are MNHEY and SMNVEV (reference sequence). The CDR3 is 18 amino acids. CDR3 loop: CASSVRGTGFFYNSPLHF. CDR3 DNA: TGTGCCAGCTCAGTTAGGGGGACAGGGTTTTTCTATAATTCACCCCTCCACTTT.

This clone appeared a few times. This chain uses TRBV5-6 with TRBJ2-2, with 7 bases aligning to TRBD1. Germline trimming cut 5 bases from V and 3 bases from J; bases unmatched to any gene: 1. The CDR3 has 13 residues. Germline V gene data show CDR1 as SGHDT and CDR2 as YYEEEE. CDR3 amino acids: CASSDRDTGELFF. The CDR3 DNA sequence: TGTGCCAGCAGTGACAGGGACACCGGGGAGCTGTTTTTT.

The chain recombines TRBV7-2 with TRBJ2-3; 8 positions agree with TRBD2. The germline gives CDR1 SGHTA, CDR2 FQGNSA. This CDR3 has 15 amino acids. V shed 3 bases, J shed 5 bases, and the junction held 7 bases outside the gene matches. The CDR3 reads CASSLPGGRVDTQYF. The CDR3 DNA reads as TGTGCCAGCAGCTTGCCGGGGGGGCGAGTAGATACGCAGTATTTT.

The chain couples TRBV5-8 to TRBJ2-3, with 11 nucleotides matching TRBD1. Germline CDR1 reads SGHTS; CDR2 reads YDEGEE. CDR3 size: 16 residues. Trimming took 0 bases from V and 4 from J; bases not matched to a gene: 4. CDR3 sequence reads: CASSLVGQGGADTQYF. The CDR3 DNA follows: TGTGCCAGCAGCTTGGTGGGACAGGGGGGAGCAGATACGCAGTATTTT. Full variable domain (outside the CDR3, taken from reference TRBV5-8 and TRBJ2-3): EAGVTQSPTHLIKTRGQQATLRCSPISGHTSVYWYQQALGLGLQFLLWYDEGEERNRGNFPPRFSGRQFPNYSSELNVNALELEDSALYLCASSLVGQGGADTQYFGPGTRLTVL.

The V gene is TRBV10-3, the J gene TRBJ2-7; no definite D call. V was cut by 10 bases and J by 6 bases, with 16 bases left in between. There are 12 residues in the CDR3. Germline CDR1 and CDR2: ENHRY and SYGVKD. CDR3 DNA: TGTGCCACCAGGAGTATTACTTCCGAGCAGTACTTC. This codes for CATRSITSEQYF.

CDR3 bases: TGTGCCAGCAGCCCCTCCTCGGCGGTTGGGGCCAACGTCCTGACTTTC. This codes for CASSPSSAVGANVLTF. The chain uses TRBV7-3 and TRBJ2-6; unclear D gene. The CDR3 spans 16 residues. V was shortened by 5 bases and J by 3 bases, with 14 bases between the two germline ends. The germline gives CDR1 SGHTA, CDR2 FQGTGA.

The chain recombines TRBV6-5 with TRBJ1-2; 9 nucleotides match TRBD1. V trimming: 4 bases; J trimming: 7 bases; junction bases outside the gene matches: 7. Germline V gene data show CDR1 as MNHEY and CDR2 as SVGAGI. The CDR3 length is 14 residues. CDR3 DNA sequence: TGTGCCAGCAGTTCCGGGACAGGGACCGGTGGCTACACCTTC. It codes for CASSSGTGTGGYTF.

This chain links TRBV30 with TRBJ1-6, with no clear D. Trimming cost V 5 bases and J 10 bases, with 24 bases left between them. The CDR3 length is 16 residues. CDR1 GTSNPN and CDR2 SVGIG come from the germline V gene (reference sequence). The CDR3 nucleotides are TGTGCCTGGGCGGGTACGGTTCTCCCCCGAGGGTCACCCCTCCACTTT. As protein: CAWAGTVLPRGSPLHF.

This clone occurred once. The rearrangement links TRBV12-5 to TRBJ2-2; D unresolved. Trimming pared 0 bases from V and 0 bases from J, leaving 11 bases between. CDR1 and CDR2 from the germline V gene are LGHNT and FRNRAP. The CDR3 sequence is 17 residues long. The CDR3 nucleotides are TGTGCTAGTGGTTTGGTACATTTGGCAACGAACACCGGGGAGCTGTTTTTT. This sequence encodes CASGLVHLATNTGELFF.

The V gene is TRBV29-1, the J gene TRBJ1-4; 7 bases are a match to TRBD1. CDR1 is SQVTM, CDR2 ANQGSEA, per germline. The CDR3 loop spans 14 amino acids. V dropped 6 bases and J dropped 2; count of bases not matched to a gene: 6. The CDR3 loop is CSVASGQTNEKLFF. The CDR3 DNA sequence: TGCAGCGTCGCATCGGGACAGACTAATGAAAAACTGTTTTTT.

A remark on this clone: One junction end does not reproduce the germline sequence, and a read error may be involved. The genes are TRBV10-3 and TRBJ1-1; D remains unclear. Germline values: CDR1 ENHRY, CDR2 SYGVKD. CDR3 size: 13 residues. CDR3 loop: CASSITRNTEAFF. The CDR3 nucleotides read TGTGCCAGCAGTATTACTAGGAACACTGAAGCTTTCTTT.

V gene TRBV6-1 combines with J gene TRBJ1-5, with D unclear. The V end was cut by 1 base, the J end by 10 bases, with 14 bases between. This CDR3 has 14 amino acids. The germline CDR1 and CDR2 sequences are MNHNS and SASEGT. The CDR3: CASSEGRHVQPQHF. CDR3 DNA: TGTGCCAGCAGTGAAGGACGACACGTTCAACCCCAGCATTTT.

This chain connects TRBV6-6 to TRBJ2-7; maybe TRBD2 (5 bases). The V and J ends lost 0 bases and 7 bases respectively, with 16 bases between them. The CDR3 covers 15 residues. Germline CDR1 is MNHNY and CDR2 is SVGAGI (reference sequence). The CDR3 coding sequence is TGTGCCAGCAGTTACTCTACGGTGGGAGCGCGGGAGCAGTACTTC. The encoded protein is CASSYSTVGAREQYF.

CDR3 in DNA: TGTGCCAGCAGCGCACGCTACGAGCAGTACTTC. Translated: CASSARYEQYF. The J gene is TRBJ2-5, the V gene TRBV11-2; unclear D gene. The J call may be wrong; the DNA end is better matched by TRBJ2-7. Germline CDR1 and CDR2: SGHAT and FQNNGV. The CDR3 sequence is 11 residues long.

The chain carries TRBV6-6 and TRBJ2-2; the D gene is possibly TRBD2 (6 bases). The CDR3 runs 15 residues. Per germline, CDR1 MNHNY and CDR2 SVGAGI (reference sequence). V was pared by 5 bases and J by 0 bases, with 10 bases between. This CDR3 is CASSQTSPNTGELFF. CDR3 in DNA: TGTGCCAGCAGTCAGACTAGTCCGAACACCGGGGAGCTGTTTTTT.

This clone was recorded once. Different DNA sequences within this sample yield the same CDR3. This CDR3 reads CASSADRASYNSPLHF. CDR3 DNA: TGTGCCAGCTCAGCGGACAGGGCATCCTATAATTCACCCCTCCACTTT. The V gene is TRBV18, the J gene TRBJ1-6; the match to TRBD1 covers 8 bases. V gave up 5 bases and J gave up 1 base; unmatched junction bases: 4. Germline loops: CDR1 KGHSH, CDR2 LQKENI. The CDR3 totals 16 residues. The variable domain in full, completed from reference TRBV18 and TRBJ1-6, reads NAGVMQNPRHLVRRRGQEARLRCSPMKGHSHVYWYRQLPEEGLKFMVYLQKENIIDESGMPKERFSAEFPKEGPSILRIQQVVRGDSAAYFCASSADRASYNSPLHFGNGTRLTVT.

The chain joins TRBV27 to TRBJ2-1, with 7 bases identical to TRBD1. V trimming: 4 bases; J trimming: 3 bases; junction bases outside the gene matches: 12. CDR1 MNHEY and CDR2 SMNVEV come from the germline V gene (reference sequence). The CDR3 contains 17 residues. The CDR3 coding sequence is TGTGCCAGCAGTTCCTTACAGGGGTCTTTGGTCTACAATGAGCAGTTCTTC. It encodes CASSSLQGSLVYNEQFF.

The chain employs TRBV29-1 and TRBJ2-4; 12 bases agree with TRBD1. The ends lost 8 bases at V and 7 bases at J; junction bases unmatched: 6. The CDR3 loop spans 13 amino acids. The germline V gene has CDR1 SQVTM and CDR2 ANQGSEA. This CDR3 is CSIGTGGENIQYF. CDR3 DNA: TGCAGCATAGGGACAGGGGGCGAGAACATTCAGTACTTC.

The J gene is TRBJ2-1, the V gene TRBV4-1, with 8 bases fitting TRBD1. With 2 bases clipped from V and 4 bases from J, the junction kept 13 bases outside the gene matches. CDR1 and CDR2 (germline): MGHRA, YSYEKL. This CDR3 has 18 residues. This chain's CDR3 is CASSQSSQGADLYNEQFF. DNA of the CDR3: TGCGCCAGCAGCCAATCCAGTCAGGGGGCAGATCTTTACAATGAGCAGTTCTTC.